Sequencing of this TCR beta chain was carried out in a study of shared clonotypes between healthy human individuals. The method was immunoSEQ multiplex PCR; TCRdb's version includes in-frame clones alone and lacks a portion of them. The sample yields about 380,000 clones, 95% to 97% seen once. V was cut by 9 bases and J by 4 bases, with 15 bases left in between. The CDR3 contains 13 residues. From germline, CDR1 is MNHEY and CDR2 SVGAGI. The clonotype originates from a man younger than 45 in good health. Sequenced: memory CD8+ T cells sorted from blood. Subset specified: CD45RO+ cells pooled with CCR7-negative TemRA cells. The chain has TRBV6-5 and TRBJ1-1; a weak D match, TRBD1 (5 bases). The CDR3 DNA sequence: TGTGCCAGTAGAAGGGGTTTAGTCACTGAAGCTTTCTTT. It yields the protein CASRRGLVTEAFF.